This TCR beta chain originates from a study of T cell clonotyping in hematopoietic cell transplantation. Overall study context: Pretransplant recipient samples were taken after cytoreduction. Regarding the study as a whole: Broader posttransplant TCR repertoire diversity was predicted by graft donor and pretransplant recipient Inverse Simpson Index values. After transplant, recipient diversity fell while pathologically expanded clonotypes grew through day 180. Cells were unsorted, so CD4 and CD8 contributions were not separated.

Time point denoted: recipient sample about 28 days before transplant, after cytoreduction. A word on this clone: Its cognate antigen is unknown.

V lost 4 bases to trimming and J lost 2 bases, with 10 bases between them. CDR1 SGHTA and CDR2 FQGNSA come from the germline V gene. The CDR3 has 14 amino acids. Assay: immunoSEQ multiplex PCR; the TCRdb copy retains only in-frame clones and omits some. This sample yields fewer than 8,500 clones, of which around 97% are seen a single time; roughly a sixth belongs to the top ten. This clonotype was obtained from a man aged 65 to 79 with acute myeloid leukemia. Some clones in this sample may be carry-over from other donors' samples. Source: peripheral blood mononuclear cells, taken before stem cell transplant. The genes are TRBV7-2 and TRBJ2-3; D remains ambiguous. The DNA for the CDR3 is TGTGCCAGCAGCTCAATCGCTTCCACAGATACGCAGTATTTT. Amino acid sequence: CASSSIASTDTQYF.